The clone carrying this TCR beta chain was recorded once. Its antigen is undetermined. The CDR3 is 16 amino acids. The ends lost 2 bases at V and 1 base at J; junction bases unmatched: 6. Per germline, CDR1 SEHNR and CDR2 FQNEAQ (reference sequence). This sample is part of a study of cytomegalovirus exposure and HLA in healthy donors. Study results and limitations: The authors later found HLA-associated TCR beta chains more clonally expanded than equally common others. Indistinguishable V segments, including TRBV6-2 and TRBV6-3, were excluded. Through in vitro validation, three CMV-associated chains were shown to be specific for CMV antigens.

Both 60 Vbeta primers and 13 Jbeta primers went into the PCR. The method was immunoSEQ multiplex PCR; TCRdb's version includes in-frame clones alone and lacks a portion of them. Here the sample spans 98,000 or so clones, around 80% being singletons. Material for sequencing was PBMCs. V gene TRBV7-9 combines with J gene TRBJ1-1; TRBD1 agrees at 8 bases. The clonotype was recovered from a woman between 40 and 50 years old in good health and CMV-seronegative. The CDR3 region has the DNA TGTGCCAGCAGCTTAATTTCCGGACAGGGGAACACTGAAGCTTTCTTT. Protein sequence: CASSLISGQGNTEAFF.